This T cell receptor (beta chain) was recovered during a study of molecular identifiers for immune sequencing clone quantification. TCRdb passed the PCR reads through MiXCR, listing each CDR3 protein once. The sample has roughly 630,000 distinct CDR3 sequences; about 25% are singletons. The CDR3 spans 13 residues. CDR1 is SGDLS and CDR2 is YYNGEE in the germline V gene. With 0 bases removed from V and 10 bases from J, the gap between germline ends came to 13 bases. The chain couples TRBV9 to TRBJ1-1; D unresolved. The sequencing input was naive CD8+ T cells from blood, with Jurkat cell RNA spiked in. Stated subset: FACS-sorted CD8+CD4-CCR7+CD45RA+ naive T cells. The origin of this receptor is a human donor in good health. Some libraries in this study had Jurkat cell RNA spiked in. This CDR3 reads CASSVASADGAFF. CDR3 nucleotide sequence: TGTGCCAGCAGCGTAGCTTCGGCAGATGGAGCTTTCTTT.